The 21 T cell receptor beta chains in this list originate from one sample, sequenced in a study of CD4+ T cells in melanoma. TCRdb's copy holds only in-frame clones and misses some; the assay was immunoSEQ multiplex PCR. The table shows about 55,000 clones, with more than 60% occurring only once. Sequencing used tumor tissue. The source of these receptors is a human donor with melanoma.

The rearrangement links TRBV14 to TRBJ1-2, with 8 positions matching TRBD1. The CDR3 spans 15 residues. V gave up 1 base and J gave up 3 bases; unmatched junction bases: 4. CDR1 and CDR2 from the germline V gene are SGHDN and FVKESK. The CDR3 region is CASSQAKDRDYGYTF. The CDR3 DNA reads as TGTGCCAGCAGCCAAGCAAAGGACAGGGACTATGGCTACACCTTC. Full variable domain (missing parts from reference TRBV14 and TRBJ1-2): EAGVTQFPSHSVIEKGQTVTLRCDPISGHDNLYWYRRVMGKEIKFLLHFVKESKQDESGMPNNRFLAERTGGTYSTLKVQPAELEDSGVYFCASSQAKDRDYGYTFGSGTRLTVV.

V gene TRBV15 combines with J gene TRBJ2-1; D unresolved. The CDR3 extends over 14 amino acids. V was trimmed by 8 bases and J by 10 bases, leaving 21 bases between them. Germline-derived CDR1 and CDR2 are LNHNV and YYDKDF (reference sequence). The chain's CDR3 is CATGGTDLNGEQFF. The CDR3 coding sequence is TGTGCCACCGGTGGAACCGACCTAAACGGGGAGCAGTTCTTC.

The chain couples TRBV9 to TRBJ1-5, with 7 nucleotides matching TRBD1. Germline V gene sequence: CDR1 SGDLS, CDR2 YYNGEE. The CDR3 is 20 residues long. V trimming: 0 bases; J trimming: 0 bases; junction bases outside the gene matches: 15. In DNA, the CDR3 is TGTGCCAGCAGCGTAGGTGGGTCAAGGCCCAGGGGGTATAGCAATCAGCCCCAGCATTTT. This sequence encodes CASSVGGSRPRGYSNQPQHF.

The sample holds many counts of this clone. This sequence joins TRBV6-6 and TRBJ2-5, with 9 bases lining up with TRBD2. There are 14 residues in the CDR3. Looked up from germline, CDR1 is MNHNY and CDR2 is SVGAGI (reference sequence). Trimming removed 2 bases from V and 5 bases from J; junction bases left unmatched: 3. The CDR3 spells CASSYGGGDETQYF. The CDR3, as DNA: TGTGCCAGCAGTTACGGCGGGGGGGATGAGACCCAGTACTTC.

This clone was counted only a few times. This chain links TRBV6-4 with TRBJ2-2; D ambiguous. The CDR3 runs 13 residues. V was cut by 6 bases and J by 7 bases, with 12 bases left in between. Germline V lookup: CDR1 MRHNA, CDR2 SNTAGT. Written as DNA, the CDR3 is TGTGCCAGCAGCCCCGACTTGGACGGGGAGCTGTTTTTT. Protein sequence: CASSPDLDGELFF.

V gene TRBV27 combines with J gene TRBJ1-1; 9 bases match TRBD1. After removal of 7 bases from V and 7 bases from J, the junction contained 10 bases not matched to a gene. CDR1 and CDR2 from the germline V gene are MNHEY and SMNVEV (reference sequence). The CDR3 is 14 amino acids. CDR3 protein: CASTPGTGSGEAFF. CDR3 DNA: TGTGCCAGCACCCCCGGGACAGGGAGTGGTGAAGCTTTCTTT.

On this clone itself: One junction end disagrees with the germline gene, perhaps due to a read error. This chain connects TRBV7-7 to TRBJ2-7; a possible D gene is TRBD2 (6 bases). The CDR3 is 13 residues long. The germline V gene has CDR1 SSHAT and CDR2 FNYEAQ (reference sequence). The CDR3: CASSLGGANEQYF. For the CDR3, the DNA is TGTGCTAGCAGCTTAGGAGGGGCCAACGAGCAGTACTTC.

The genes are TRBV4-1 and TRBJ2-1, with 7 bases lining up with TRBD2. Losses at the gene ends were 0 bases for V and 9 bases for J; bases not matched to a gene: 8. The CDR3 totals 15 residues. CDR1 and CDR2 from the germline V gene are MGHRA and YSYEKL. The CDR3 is CASSQDETSLGEQFF. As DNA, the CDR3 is TGCGCCAGCAGCCAAGATGAGACTAGCCTCGGTGAGCAGTTCTTC.

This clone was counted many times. CDR3: CASSQDPAAPSYEQYF. In nucleotides, the CDR3 is TGCGCCAGCAGCCAAGATCCAGCGGCGCCGTCCTACGAGCAGTACTTC. V is TRBV4-3 and J is TRBJ2-7, with D tentatively TRBD2 (5 bases). The CDR3 extends over 16 amino acids. Germline CDR1 is LGHNA and CDR2 is YSLEER. V was clipped by 0 bases and J by 1 base, with 13 bases between them.

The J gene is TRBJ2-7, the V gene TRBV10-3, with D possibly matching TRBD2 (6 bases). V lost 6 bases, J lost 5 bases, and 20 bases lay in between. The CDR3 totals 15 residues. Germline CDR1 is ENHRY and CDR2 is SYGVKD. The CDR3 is CAISAGRGKVNEQYF. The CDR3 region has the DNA TGTGCCATCAGCGCGGGAAGGGGAAAAGTCAACGAGCAGTACTTC.

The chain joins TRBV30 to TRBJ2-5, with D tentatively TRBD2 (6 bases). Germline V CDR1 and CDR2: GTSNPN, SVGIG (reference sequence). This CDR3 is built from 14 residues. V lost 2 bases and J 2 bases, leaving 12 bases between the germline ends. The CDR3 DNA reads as TGTGCCTGGAGTACGGGGAGGATACAAGAGACCCAGTACTTC. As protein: CAWSTGRIQETQYF.

The CDR3 sequence: CASRTGWGYTF. DNA for the CDR3: TGTGCCAGTAGGACGGGCTGGGGCTACACCTTC. The V and J genes are TRBV19 and TRBJ1-2, with D unclear. Trimming took off 6 bases at V and 8 bases at J, with 10 bases between the two ends. The CDR3 runs 11 residues. Germline V lookup: CDR1 LNHDA, CDR2 SQIVND (reference sequence).

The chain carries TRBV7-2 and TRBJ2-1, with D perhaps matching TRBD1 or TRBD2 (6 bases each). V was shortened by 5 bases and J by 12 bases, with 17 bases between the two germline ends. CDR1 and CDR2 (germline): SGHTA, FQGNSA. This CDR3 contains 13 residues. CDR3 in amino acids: CASSQAGGGTQFF. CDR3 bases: TGTGCCAGCAGCCAAGCTGGAGGGGGTACGCAGTTCTTC.

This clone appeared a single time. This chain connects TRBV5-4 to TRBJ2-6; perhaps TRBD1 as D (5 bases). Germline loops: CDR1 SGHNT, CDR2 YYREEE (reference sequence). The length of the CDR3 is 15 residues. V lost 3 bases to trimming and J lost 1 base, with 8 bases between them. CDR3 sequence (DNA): TGTGCCAGCAGCTCCCCAGGGTCTGGGGCCAACGTCCTGACTTTC. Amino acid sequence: CASSSPGSGANVLTF.

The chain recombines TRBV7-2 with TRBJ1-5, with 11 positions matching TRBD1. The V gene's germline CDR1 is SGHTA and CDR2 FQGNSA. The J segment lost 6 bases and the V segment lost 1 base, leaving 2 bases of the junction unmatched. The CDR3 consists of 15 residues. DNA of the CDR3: TGTGCCAGCAGCTTAGGGACAGGGGGCTCTCAGCCCCAGCATTTT. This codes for CASSLGTGGSQPQHF. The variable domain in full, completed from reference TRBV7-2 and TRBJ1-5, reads GAGVSQSPSNKVTEKGKDVELRCDPISGHTALYWYRQSLGQGLEFLIYFQGNSAPDKSGLPSDRFSAERTGGSVSTLTIQRTQQEDSAVYLCASSLGTGGSQPQHFGDGTRLSIL.

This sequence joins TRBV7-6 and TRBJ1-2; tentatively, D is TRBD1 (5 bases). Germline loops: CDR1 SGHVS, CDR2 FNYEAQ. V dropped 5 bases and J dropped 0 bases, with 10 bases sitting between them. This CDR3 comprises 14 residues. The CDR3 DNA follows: TGTGCCAGCAGCCCCGGGACGGCTAACTATGGCTACACCTTC. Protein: CASSPGTANYGYTF.

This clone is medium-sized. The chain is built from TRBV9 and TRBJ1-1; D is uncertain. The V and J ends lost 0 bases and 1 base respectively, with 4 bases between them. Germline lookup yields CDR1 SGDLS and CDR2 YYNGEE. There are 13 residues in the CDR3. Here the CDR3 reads CASSVDWNTEAFF. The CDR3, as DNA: TGTGCCAGCAGCGTAGATTGGAACACTGAAGCTTTCTTT. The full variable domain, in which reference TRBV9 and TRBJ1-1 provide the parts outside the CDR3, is DSGVTQTPKHLITATGQRVTLRCSPRSGDLSVYWYQQSLDQGLQFLIQYYNGEERAKGNILERFSAQQFPDLHSELNLSSLELGDSALYFCASSVDWNTEAFFGQGTRLTVV.

The CDR3 reads CASSQERTNEKLFF. The DNA for the CDR3 is TGCGCCAGCAGCCAAGAAAGGACGAATGAAAAACTGTTTTTT. The chain is built from TRBV4-3 and TRBJ1-4; unclear D gene. The ends were cut back, 0 bases at V and 5 bases at J, with 7 bases in the middle. The CDR3 length is 14 residues. Germline V CDR1 and CDR2: LGHNA, YSLEER.

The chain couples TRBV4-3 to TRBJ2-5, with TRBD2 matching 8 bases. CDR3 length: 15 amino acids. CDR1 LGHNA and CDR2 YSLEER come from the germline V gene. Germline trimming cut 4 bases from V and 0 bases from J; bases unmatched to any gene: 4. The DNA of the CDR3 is TGCGCCAGCAGCCCACTACTAGCGGACCAAGAGACCCAGTACTTC. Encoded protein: CASSPLLADQETQYF.

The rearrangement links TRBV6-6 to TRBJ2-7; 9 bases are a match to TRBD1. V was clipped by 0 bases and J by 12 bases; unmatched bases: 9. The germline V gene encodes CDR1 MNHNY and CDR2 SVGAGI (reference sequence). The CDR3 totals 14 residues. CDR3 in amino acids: CASSYSSDRGFLYF. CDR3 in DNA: TGTGCCAGCAGTTACTCATCCGACAGGGGGTTTTTGTACTTC.

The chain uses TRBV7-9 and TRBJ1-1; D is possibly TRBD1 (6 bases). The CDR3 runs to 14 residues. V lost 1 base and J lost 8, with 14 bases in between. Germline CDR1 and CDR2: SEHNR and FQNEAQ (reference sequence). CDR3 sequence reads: CASSLEWPGAEAFF. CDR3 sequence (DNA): TGTGCCAGCAGCTTAGAGTGGCCAGGGGCCGAAGCTTTCTTT. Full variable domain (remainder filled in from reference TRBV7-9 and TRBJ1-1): DTGVSQNPRHKITKRGQNVTFRCDPISEHNRLYWYRQTLGQGPEFLTYFQNEAQLEKSRLLSDRFSAERPKGSFSTLEIQRTEQGDSAMYLCASSLEWPGAEAFFGQGTRLTVV.